A single sample gave rise to the 12 T cell receptor beta chains below, sequenced in a study of Graves' ophthalmopathy and Graves' hyperthyroidism. Amplification of the TCR beta CDR3 regions used RNA transcripts (as template). HTBI primers served in a first-round RT-PCR, which a second-round multiplex PCR followed. MiXCR was run by TCRdb on the multiplex PCR reads, yielding one entry per CDR3 protein. The table lists about 170,000 distinct CDR3 sequences, over 35% of them singletons. The source material was peripheral blood. The receptors originated from a woman aged 40 to 50 with Graves' ophthalmopathy.

The table lists this clonotype with a few counts. The V gene is TRBV28, the J gene TRBJ1-1; no clear D. Germline V CDR1 and CDR2: MDHEN, SYDVKM. The V end was cut by 7 bases, the J end by 1 base, with 16 bases between. The CDR3 sequence is 15 residues long. The CDR3 DNA reads TGTGCCAGCATATCGGCCTCGGGAGAGAACACTGAAGCTTTCTTT. Translated, it gives CASISASGENTEAFF.

This clonotype occurred many times. At one end, the junction sequence differs from germline, possibly due to a read error. V and J are TRBV19 and TRBJ1-5, with 8 positions matching TRBD1. Germline CDR1 and CDR2: LNHDA and SQIVND (reference sequence). The CDR3 is 13 amino acids. CDR3 protein: CASHPGGNQHQHF. The CDR3 nucleotides are TGTGCCAGCCACCCAGGGGGCAATCAGCACCAGCATTTT.

This clonotype showed up many times. The chain has TRBV2 and TRBJ2-7; 7 bases are a match to TRBD1. Germline V lookup: CDR1 SNHLY, CDR2 FYNNEI. The CDR3 length is 14 residues. Trimming took 5 bases from V and 2 from J; bases not matched to a gene: 6. The CDR3 protein is CASSRDRTAYEQYF. Here the CDR3 DNA reads TGTGCCAGCAGTCGGGACAGAACGGCCTACGAGCAGTACTTC.

The sample holds many counts of this clonotype. V usage is TRBV20-1 and J usage is TRBJ1-2; D is perhaps TRBD1 (5 bases). There are 16 residues in the CDR3. V was clipped by 0 bases and J by 7 bases, with 21 bases between them. Germline values: CDR1 DFQATT, CDR2 SNEGSKA (reference sequence). CDR3 protein: CSARDQFTGREFGYTF. Written as DNA, the CDR3 is TGCAGTGCTAGAGATCAATTTACCGGCAGGGAGTTTGGCTACACCTTC.

This clonotype was seen repeatedly, ten times or more. This sequence joins TRBV6-2 or TRBV6-3 and TRBJ1-2; 11 nucleotides agree with TRBD1. This CDR3 spans 18 amino acids. Germline lookup yields CDR1 MNHEY and CDR2 SVGEGT. V lost 0 bases to trimming and J lost 2 bases; unmatched junction nucleotides: 8. The CDR3 reads CASSYSRTGGAFNYGYTF. The CDR3 DNA reads as TGTGCCAGCAGTTACTCTAGGACAGGGGGCGCTTTCAACTATGGCTACACCTTC.

This clonotype appeared many times. The rearrangement links TRBV7-9 to TRBJ1-5; D possibly corresponds to TRBD1 (6 bases). The CDR3 extends over 14 amino acids. V lost 2 bases and J lost 3, with 8 bases in between. The germline V gene has CDR1 SEHNR and CDR2 FQNEAQ (reference sequence). The CDR3 region is CASSLQGINQPQHF. CDR3 nucleotides: TGTGCCAGCAGCTTACAGGGGATCAATCAGCCCCAGCATTTT.

The CDR3 sequence is CASSESAGLNSPLHF. The CDR3 DNA reads TGTGCCAGCAGTGAGTCGGCTGGATTAAATTCACCCCTCCACTTT. The rearrangement uses TRBV25-1 and TRBJ1-6; D is unresolved. Germline lookup yields CDR1 MGHDK and CDR2 SYGVNS. Trimming shortened V by 3 bases and J by 7 bases, and 13 bases separated the two germline ends. The CDR3 is made up of 15 amino acids.

This clonotype appeared a few times. The chain joins TRBV6-1 to TRBJ1-3; D is possibly TRBD1 (5 bases). The CDR3 spans 15 residues. Germline loops: CDR1 MNHNS, CDR2 SASEGT. V dropped 4 bases and J dropped 0 bases, with 10 bases sitting between them. As DNA, the CDR3 is TGTGCCAGCAGTGCTTTCAGGGACTCTGGAAACACCATATATTTT. Amino acids: CASSAFRDSGNTIYF.

This clonotype is deemed medium-sized. V is TRBV6-1 and J is TRBJ1-1; D call uncertain. There are 14 residues in the CDR3. Germline loops: CDR1 MNHNS, CDR2 SASEGT. Trimming took off 1 base at V and 9 bases at J, with 15 bases between the two ends. The CDR3 loop is CASSEGARLHKAFF. The CDR3 bases are TGTGCCAGCAGTGAAGGCGCCAGGTTACATAAAGCTTTCTTT.

J is TRBJ2-7 and V is TRBV24-1; D unclear. Trimming stripped 3 bases from V and 5 bases from J, with 16 bases between. Germline V gene lookup returns CDR1 KGHDR and CDR2 SFDVKD. The CDR3 spans 15 residues. The CDR3 protein is CATSDPTNRADEQYF. The CDR3 DNA sequence: TGTGCCACCAGTGATCCCACAAACCGTGCCGACGAGCAGTACTTC.

This clonotype was seen repeatedly, ten times or more. V is TRBV19 and J is TRBJ1-1; D may be TRBD1 (6 bases). Per germline, CDR1 LNHDA and CDR2 SQIVND (reference sequence). The CDR3 loop spans 14 amino acids. Trimming took 5 bases from V and 3 from J, leaving 13 bases between them. The CDR3 reads CASSPHREYTEAFF. CDR3 in DNA: TGTGCCAGTAGTCCGCACAGGGAATACACTGAAGCTTTCTTT.

This clonotype was counted a few times. V is TRBV7-3 and J is TRBJ1-1; D remains ambiguous. Germline CDR1 is SGHTA and CDR2 is FQGTGA. The V end was cut by 0 bases, the J end by 8 bases, with 10 bases between. This CDR3 spans 13 amino acids. The CDR3: CASSLTAPGEAFF. The CDR3 DNA follows: TGTGCCAGCAGCTTAACGGCCCCGGGAGAAGCTTTCTTT.